Reported below is one T cell receptor (beta chain). Its antigen is unidentified. The CDR3 covers 14 residues. From germline, CDR1 is ENHRY and CDR2 SYGVKD. The J segment lost 1 base and the V segment lost 4 bases, leaving 2 bases of the junction unmatched. The sample comes from a study of cytomegalovirus exposure and HLA in healthy donors. Study-level findings and limits: When analyzed later, the rates of TCR association showed variation by HLA locus, with DRB1 the most and HLA-C the fewest. Based on reports, TCR beta sequences accurately predicted HLA-A and HLA-B alleles for most subjects. Per a later analysis, HLA-associated TCR beta chains showed more clonal expansion than other, equally common TCR beta chains.

Primers included in the PCR were 60 Vbeta and 13 Jbeta primers. The assay was immunoSEQ multiplex PCR, and TCRdb's table has in-frame clones only and misses some. The sample includes roughly 150,000 clones, 60% to 80% seen only once; the top ten take 4.7%. Healthy bone marrow donors made up the donor group. Sequenced input: PBMCs. The V call is TRBV10-3, the J call TRBJ2-5; TRBD2 matches at 8 bases. The TCR sequence derives from a man in his late teens or twenties in good health and CMV-seropositive. The CDR3 DNA is TGTGCCATCAGTGGGACTAGCAGCCAAGAGACCCAGTACTTC. Its translation: CAISGTSSQETQYF.